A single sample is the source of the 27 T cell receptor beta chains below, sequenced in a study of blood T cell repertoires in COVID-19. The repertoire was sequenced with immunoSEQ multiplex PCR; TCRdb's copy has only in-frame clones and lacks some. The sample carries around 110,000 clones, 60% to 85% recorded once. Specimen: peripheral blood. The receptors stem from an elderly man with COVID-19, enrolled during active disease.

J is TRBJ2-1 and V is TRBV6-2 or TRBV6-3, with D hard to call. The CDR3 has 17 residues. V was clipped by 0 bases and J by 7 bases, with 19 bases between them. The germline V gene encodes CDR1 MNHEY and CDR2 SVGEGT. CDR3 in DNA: TGTGCCAGCAGTTACTCGGTCGAAGACAACAAATGGAATGAGCAGTTCTTC. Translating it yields CASSYSVEDNKWNEQFF.

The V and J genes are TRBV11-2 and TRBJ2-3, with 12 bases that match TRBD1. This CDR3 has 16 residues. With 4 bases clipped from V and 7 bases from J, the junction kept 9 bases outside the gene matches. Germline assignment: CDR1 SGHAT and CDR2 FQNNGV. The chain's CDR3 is CASSSIRGQGAYTQYF. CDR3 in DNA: TGTGCCAGCAGCTCCATACGGGGACAGGGGGCGTATACGCAGTATTTT.

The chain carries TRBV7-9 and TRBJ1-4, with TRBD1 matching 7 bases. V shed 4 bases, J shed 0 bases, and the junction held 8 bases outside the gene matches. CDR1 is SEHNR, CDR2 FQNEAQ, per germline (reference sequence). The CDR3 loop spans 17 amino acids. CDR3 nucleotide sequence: TGTGCCAGCAGCTCAACCGACAGGGCTGCAACTAATGAAAAACTGTTTTTT. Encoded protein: CASSSTDRAATNEKLFF.

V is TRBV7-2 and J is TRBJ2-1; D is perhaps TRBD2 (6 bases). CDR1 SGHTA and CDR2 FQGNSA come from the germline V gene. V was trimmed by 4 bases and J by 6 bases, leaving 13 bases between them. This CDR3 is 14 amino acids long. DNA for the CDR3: TGTGCCAGCAGCTGGGAGGTTGGGCGCAATGAGCAGTTCTTC. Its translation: CASSWEVGRNEQFF.

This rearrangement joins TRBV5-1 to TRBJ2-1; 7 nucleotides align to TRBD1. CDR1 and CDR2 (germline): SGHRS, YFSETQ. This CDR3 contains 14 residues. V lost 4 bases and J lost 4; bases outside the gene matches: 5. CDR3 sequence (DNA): TGCGCCAGCAGCGGGGGACAGTTATACAATGAGCAGTTCTTC. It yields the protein CASSGGQLYNEQFF.

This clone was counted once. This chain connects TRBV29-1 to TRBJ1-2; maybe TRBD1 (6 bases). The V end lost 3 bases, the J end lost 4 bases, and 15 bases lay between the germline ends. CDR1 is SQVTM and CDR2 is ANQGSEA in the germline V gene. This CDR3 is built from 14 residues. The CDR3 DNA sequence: TGCAGCGTTGAGGGACATCCGCAATTCTATGGCTACACCTTC. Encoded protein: CSVEGHPQFYGYTF.

The CDR3 is CATSRGSRGYGYTF. DNA of the CDR3: TGTGCCACCAGCAGAGGGTCCCGGGGCTATGGCTACACCTTC. V usage is TRBV15 and J usage is TRBJ1-2; D remains unclear. CDR3 size: 14 residues. Germline V gene lookup returns CDR1 LNHNV and CDR2 YYDKDF (reference sequence). Trimming took off 1 base at V and 4 bases at J, with 10 bases between the two ends.

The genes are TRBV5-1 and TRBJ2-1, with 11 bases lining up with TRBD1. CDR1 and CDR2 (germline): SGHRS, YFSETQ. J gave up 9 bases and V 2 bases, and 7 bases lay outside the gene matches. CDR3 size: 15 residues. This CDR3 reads CASSFGGTGGIEQFF. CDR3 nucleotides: TGCGCCAGCAGCTTTGGTGGGACAGGGGGTATTGAGCAGTTCTTC.

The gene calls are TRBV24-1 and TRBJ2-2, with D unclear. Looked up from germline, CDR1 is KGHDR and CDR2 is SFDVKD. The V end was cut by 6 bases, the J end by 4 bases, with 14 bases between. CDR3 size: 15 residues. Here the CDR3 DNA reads TGTGCCACCAGTTTGAGTAGCCCCGCCACCGGGGAGCTGTTTTTT. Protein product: CATSLSSPATGELFF.

The CDR3 region is CATRYSGEAFF. DNA for the CDR3: TGTGCCACCCGTTACTCAGGGGAAGCTTTCTTT. The chain recombines TRBV2 with TRBJ1-1; maybe TRBD1 (5 bases). Germline V gives CDR1 SNHLY, CDR2 FYNNEI. The V end was cut by 10 bases, the J end by 8 bases, with 14 bases between. The CDR3 contains 11 residues.

This CDR3 is CASSQDFAVNYGYTF. CDR3 sequence (DNA): TGTGCCAGCAGCCAAGACTTCGCAGTAAATTATGGCTACACCTTC. The V gene is TRBV14, the J gene TRBJ1-2; D not certain. The CDR3 contains 15 residues. Deletions cut 0 bases from V and 5 bases from J, with 13 bases between. Germline CDR1 is SGHDN and CDR2 is FVKESK.

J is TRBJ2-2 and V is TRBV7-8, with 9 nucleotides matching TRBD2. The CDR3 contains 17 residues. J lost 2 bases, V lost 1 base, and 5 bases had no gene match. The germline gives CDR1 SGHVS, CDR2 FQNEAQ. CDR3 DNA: TGTGCCAGCAGCTTAGGTGCAGCGGGAGGAAACACCGGGGAGCTGTTTTTT. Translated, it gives CASSLGAAGGNTGELFF.

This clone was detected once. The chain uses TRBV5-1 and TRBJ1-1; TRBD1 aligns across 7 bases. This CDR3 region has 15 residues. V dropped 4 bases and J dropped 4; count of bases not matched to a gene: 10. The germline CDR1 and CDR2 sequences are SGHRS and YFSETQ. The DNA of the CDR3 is TGCGCCAGCAGCCCCGGTGGCAGGGGGACCACTGAAGCTTTCTTT. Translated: CASSPGGRGTTEAFF.

CDR3 sequence reads: CASSQGGSAYNEQFF. The CDR3 DNA is TGTGCCAGCAGCCAAGGCGGGAGTGCCTACAATGAGCAGTTCTTC. The J gene is TRBJ2-1, the V gene TRBV3-1 (or the pseudogene TRBV3-2); 7 nucleotides match TRBD2. Germline-derived CDR1 and CDR2 are LGHDT and YNNKEL (reference sequence). V lost 1 base and J lost 2; bases outside the gene matches: 2. The CDR3 is 15 residues long.

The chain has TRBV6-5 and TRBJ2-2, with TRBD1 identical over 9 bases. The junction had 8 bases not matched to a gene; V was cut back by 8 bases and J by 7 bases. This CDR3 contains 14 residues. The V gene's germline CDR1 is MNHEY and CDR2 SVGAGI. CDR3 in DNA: TGTGCCAGCCACCCTACAGGGGGCGACGGGGAGCTGTTTTTT. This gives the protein CASHPTGGDGELFF.

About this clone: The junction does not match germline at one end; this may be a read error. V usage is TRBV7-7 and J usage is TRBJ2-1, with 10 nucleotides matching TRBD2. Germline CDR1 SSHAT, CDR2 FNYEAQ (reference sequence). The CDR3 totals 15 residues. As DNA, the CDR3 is TGTGCTAGCAGCAAACTAGCGGGATCCTACAATGAGCAGTTCTTC. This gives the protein CASSKLAGSYNEQFF.

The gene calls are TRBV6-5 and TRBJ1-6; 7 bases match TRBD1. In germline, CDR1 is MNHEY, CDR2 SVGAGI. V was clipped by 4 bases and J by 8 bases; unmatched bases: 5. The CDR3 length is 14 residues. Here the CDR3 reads CASSSRGWDSPLHF. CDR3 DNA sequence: TGTGCCAGCAGTTCCAGGGGGTGGGATTCACCCCTCCACTTT.

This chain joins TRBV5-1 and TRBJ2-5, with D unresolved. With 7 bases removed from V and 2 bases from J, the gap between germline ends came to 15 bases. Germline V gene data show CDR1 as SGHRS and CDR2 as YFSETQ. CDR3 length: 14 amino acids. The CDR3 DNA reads TGCGCCAGCTGCTGGTCTGGGCCTCAAGAGACCCAGTACTTC. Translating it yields CASCWSGPQETQYF.

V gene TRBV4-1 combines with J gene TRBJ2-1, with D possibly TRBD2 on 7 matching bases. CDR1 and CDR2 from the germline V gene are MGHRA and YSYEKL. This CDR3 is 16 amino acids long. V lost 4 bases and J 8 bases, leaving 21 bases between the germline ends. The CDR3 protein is CASSLRGAGLVDEQFF. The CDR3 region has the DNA TGCGCCAGCAGCCTTCGGGGGGCAGGGCTCGTCGATGAGCAGTTCTTC.

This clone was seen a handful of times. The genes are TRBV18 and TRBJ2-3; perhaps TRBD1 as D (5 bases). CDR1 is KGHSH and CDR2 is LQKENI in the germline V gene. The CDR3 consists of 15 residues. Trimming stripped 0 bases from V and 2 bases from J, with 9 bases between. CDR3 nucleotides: TGTGCCAGCTCACCACCCGACAGCCCCACAGATACGCAGTATTTT. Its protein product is CASSPPDSPTDTQYF.

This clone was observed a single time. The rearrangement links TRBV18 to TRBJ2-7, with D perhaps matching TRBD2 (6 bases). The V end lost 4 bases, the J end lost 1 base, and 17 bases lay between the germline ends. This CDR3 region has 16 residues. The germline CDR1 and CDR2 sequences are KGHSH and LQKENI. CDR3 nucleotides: TGTGCCAGCTCACAGCCGGGGCGGAGGGGATCCTACGAGCAGTACTTC. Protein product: CASSQPGRRGSYEQYF. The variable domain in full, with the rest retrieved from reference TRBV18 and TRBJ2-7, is NAGVMQNPRHLVRRRGQEARLRCSPMKGHSHVYWYRQLPEEGLKFMVYLQKENIIDESGMPKERFSAEFPKEGPSILRIQQVVRGDSAAYFCASSQPGRRGSYEQYFGPGTRLTVT.

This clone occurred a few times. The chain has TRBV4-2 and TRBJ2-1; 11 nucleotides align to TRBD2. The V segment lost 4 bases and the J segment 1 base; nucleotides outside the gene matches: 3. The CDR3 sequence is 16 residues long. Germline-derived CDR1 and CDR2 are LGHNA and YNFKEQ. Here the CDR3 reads CASSRRLAGSYNEQFF. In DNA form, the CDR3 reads TGTGCCAGCAGCCGGCGACTAGCGGGGTCCTACAATGAGCAGTTCTTC.

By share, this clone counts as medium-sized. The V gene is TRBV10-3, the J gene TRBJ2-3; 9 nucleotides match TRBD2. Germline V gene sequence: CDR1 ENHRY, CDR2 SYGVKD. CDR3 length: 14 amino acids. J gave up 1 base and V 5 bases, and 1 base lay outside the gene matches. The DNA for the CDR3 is TGTGCCATCAGTTGGACTAGCGGCACAGATACGCAGTATTTT. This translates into CAISWTSGTDTQYF.

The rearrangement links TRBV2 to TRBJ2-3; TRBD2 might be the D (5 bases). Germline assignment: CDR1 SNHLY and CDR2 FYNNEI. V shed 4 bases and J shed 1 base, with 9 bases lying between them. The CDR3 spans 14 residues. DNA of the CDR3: TGTGCCAGCAGTGTAGCGCGGGGCACAGATACGCAGTATTTT. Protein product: CASSVARGTDTQYF.

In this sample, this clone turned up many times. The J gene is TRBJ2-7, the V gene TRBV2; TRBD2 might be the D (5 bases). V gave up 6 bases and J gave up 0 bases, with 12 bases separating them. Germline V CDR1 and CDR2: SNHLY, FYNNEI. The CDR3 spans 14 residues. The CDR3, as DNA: TGTGCCAGCAGCGATAACCGGGACTCCTACGAGCAGTACTTC. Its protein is CASSDNRDSYEQYF.

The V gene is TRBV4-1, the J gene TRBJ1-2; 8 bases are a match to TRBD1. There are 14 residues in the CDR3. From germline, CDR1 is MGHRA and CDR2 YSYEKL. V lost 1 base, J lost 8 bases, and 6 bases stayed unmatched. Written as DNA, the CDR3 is TGCGCCAGCAGCCAAGGTCAGGGGGCAGAAGGCTACACCTTC. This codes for CASSQGQGAEGYTF.

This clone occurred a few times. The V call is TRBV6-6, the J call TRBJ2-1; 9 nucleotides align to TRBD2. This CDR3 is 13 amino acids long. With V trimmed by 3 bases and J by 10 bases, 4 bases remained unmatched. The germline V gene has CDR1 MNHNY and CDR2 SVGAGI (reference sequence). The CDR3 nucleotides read TGTGCCAGCAGTTATCGGACTAGCGAGGAGCAGTTCTTC. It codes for CASSYRTSEEQFF.